The TCR beta chain described here comes from a study of T cells after yellow fever vaccination. With 6 bases clipped from V and 6 bases from J, the junction kept 7 bases outside the gene matches. This CDR3 is built from 14 residues. In germline, CDR1 is DFQATT, CDR2 SNEGSKA (reference sequence). TCRdb redid the calling of the 5' RACE reads with MiXCR, one entry per CDR3 protein. The table includes 620,000 or so distinct CDR3 sequences, roughly 17% detected once. This clonotype was detected only a few times. The material was PBMCs, obtained less than 6 days after the first yellow fever vaccination. V and J are TRBV20-1 and TRBJ1-6, with 8 bases identical to TRBD1. The source is a man younger than 35 who received the YFV17D yellow fever vaccine. The chain's CDR3 is CSAQQGVLNSPLHF. The CDR3, as DNA: TGCAGTGCACAACAGGGGGTTCTTAATTCACCCCTCCACTTT.